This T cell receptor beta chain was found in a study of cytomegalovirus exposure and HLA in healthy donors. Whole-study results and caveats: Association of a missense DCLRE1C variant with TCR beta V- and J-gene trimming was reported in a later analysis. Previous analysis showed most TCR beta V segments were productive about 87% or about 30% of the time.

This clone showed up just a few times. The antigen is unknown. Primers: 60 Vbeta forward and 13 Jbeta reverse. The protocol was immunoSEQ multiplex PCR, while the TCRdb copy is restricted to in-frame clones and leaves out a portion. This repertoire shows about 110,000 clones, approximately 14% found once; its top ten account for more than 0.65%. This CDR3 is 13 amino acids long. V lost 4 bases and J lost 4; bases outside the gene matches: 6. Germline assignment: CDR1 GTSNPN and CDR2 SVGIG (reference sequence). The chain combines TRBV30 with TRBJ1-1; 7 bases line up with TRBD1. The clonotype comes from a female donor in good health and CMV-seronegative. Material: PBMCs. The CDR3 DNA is TGTGCCTGGATGACAGGGTGGAGCACTGAAGCTTTCTTT. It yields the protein CAWMTGWSTEAFF.